This entry lists 30 T cell receptor beta chains sequenced from one sample in a study of blood T cell repertoires in COVID-19. The assay was immunoSEQ multiplex PCR, and TCRdb's table has in-frame clones only and misses some. The table includes under 75,000 clones, about 70% detected once. The material sequenced was peripheral blood. The receptor source for this set is a woman in her forties or fifties with active or convalescent COVID-19.

This rearrangement joins TRBV19 to TRBJ2-3; D may be TRBD2 (6 bases). The V gene's germline CDR1 is LNHDA and CDR2 SQIVND (reference sequence). The CDR3 totals 13 residues. The V gene lost 4 bases and the J gene lost 5 bases, with 10 bases spanning the gap. The CDR3 DNA reads as TGTGCCAGTAGTACCCGGAGGGGAGATACGCAGTATTTT. Its translation is CASSTRRGDTQYF.

The chain couples TRBV27 to TRBJ1-2; TRBD1 matches 7 bases. Looked up from germline, CDR1 is MNHEY and CDR2 is SMNVEV (reference sequence). This CDR3 spans 13 amino acids. V shed 0 bases and J 8 bases; nucleotides not matched to a gene: 3. CDR3 nucleotide sequence: TGTGCCAGCAGTTTATCAGGGGGCGGGGGCTACACCTTC. The encoded protein is CASSLSGGGGYTF.

This clone was found a few times. The chain employs TRBV6-1 and TRBJ2-7; a possible D gene is TRBD1 (5 bases). This CDR3 comprises 15 residues. The germline CDR1 and CDR2 sequences are MNHNS and SASEGT. Trimming took 0 bases from V and 2 from J, leaving 11 bases between them. As DNA, the CDR3 is TGTGCCAGCAGTGAAGCGCCAGGGCCCGCCTACGAGCAGTACTTC. This encodes CASSEAPGPAYEQYF.

The CDR3 sequence: CSATGDWALHF. CDR3 DNA sequence: TGCAGTGCTACAGGGGATTGGGCCCTCCACTTT. V and J are TRBV20-1 and TRBJ1-6; weak D call: TRBD1 (6 bases). The CDR3 extends over 11 amino acids. With 4 bases removed from V and 14 bases from J, the gap between germline ends came to 12 bases. Germline V gene sequence: CDR1 DFQATT, CDR2 SNEGSKA (reference sequence).

The chain is built from TRBV6-1 and TRBJ1-4, with D tentatively TRBD1 (6 bases). The CDR3 sequence is 15 residues long. Per the germline V gene, CDR1 is MNHNS and CDR2 is SASEGT. With 1 base removed from V and 8 bases from J, the gap between germline ends came to 14 bases. Here the CDR3 reads CASSEGGTPGEKLFF. The CDR3 coding sequence is TGTGCCAGCAGTGAAGGGGGGACACCGGGGGAAAAACTGTTTTTT.

The chain carries TRBV2 and TRBJ1-4; D is uncertain. Between the trimmed V and J ends, which lost 4 bases and 7 bases, there was a span of 10 bases. Per germline, CDR1 SNHLY and CDR2 FYNNEI. This CDR3 has 13 residues. The CDR3 DNA sequence: TGTGCCAGCAGTGGTCCAGGAGGTGAAAAACTGTTTTTT. It yields the protein CASSGPGGEKLFF. Full variable domain (missing parts from reference TRBV2 and TRBJ1-4): EPEVTQTPSHQVTQMGQEVILRCVPISNHLYFYWYRQILGQKVEFLVSFYNNEISEKSEIFDDQFSVERPDGSNFTLKIRSTKLEDSAMYFCASSGPGGEKLFFGSGTQLSVL.

The J gene is TRBJ1-1, the V gene TRBV29-1, with D possibly being TRBD1 (6 bases). The germline V gene has CDR1 SQVTM and CDR2 ANQGSEA. This CDR3 has 13 amino acids. Trimming left V 6 bases short and J 5 bases short, with 16 bases between. The CDR3 sequence: CSVFTQGGTEAFF. The CDR3 coding sequence is TGCAGCGTCTTCACACAGGGAGGGACTGAAGCTTTCTTT.

The CDR3 DNA reads TGTGCCAGCAGTTACACCCCGACAGCTAACTATGGCTACACCTTC. Translation: CASSYTPTANYGYTF. The V and J genes are TRBV27 and TRBJ1-2; the D gene is possibly TRBD1 (5 bases). CDR1 is MNHEY, CDR2 SMNVEV, per germline (reference sequence). Trimming shortened V by 4 bases and J by 0 bases, and 12 bases separated the two germline ends. CDR3 length: 15 residues.

The chain recombines TRBV7-8 with TRBJ2-7; D perhaps matches TRBD2 (5 bases). V was trimmed by 0 bases and J by 4 bases, leaving 10 bases between them. This CDR3 region has 14 residues. Germline V gene lookup returns CDR1 SGHVS and CDR2 FQNEAQ. This chain's CDR3 is CASSLAPGVYEQYF. As DNA, the CDR3 is TGTGCCAGCAGCTTAGCGCCCGGGGTATACGAGCAGTACTTC.

The rearrangement joins TRBV29-1 to TRBJ2-5; D may be TRBD2 (6 bases). The V gene lost 7 bases and the J gene lost 5 bases, with 17 bases spanning the gap. This CDR3 spans 13 amino acids. Looked up from germline, CDR1 is SQVTM and CDR2 is ANQGSEA. The CDR3 DNA is TGCAGCGGGAGGGACTCCGTCCTGGAGACCCAGTACTTC. Its protein product is CSGRDSVLETQYF.

This chain links TRBV7-2 with TRBJ2-3, with a possible D match to TRBD2 (6 bases). This CDR3 is built from 15 residues. The germline gives CDR1 SGHTA, CDR2 FQGNSA. The V and J ends lost 5 bases and 0 bases respectively, with 12 bases between them. CDR3 amino acids: CASSPEAGSTDTQYF. The CDR3 region has the DNA TGTGCCAGCAGCCCGGAAGCGGGTAGCACAGATACGCAGTATTTT.

This chain connects TRBV5-4 to TRBJ2-1; D possibly corresponds to TRBD2 (6 bases). CDR3 length equals 14 residues. The V end was cut by 2 bases, the J end by 5 bases, with 11 bases between. CDR1 is SGHNT, CDR2 YYREEE, per germline (reference sequence). CDR3 DNA sequence: TGTGCCAGCAGCTTTGGTAGCGGCGACAATGAGCAGTTCTTC. It specifies CASSFGSGDNEQFF.

The gene calls are TRBV25-1 and TRBJ1-1, with D unclear. This CDR3 is 15 amino acids long. V was cut by 1 base and J by 0 bases, with 9 bases left in between. The germline gives CDR1 MGHDK, CDR2 SYGVNS. The CDR3 DNA reads as TGTGCCAGCAGTGAATCTAGGCAGATGAACACTGAAGCTTTCTTT. Encoded protein: CASSESRQMNTEAFF.

The chain uses TRBV5-1 and TRBJ1-2; perhaps TRBD1 as D (6 bases). Trimming pared 3 bases from V and 2 bases from J, leaving 11 bases between. This CDR3 comprises 14 residues. CDR1 and CDR2 from the germline V gene are SGHRS and YFSETQ. For the CDR3, the DNA is TGCGCCAGCAGCTCGGGGCAGGGGAACTATGGCTACACCTTC. It is translated as CASSSGQGNYGYTF.

The gene calls are TRBV19 and TRBJ2-1; TRBD2 aligns across 14 bases. This CDR3 has 16 amino acids. Germline V gives CDR1 LNHDA, CDR2 SQIVND (reference sequence). Losses at the gene ends were 5 bases for V and 9 bases for J; bases not matched to a gene: 9. The CDR3 nucleotides read TGTGCCAGTAGTCCAAGGACTAGCGGGAGGTTGAGTGAGCAGTTCTTC. It encodes CASSPRTSGRLSEQFF.

The V and J genes are TRBV11-2 and TRBJ2-1; D not resolved. The V gene's germline CDR1 is SGHAT and CDR2 FQNNGV. The length of the CDR3 is 13 residues. Between the trimmed V and J ends, which lost 5 bases and 7 bases, there was a span of 12 bases. Here the CDR3 reads CASSTNLVNEQFF. The CDR3 DNA is TGTGCCAGCAGCACTAACCTAGTAAATGAGCAGTTCTTC. Combining the CDR3 with reference TRBV11-2 and TRBJ2-1 gives the whole variable domain EAGVAQSPRYKIIEKRQSVAFWCNPISGHATLYWYQQILGQGPKLLIQFQNNGVVDDSQLPKDRFSAERLKGVDSTLKIQPAKLEDSAVYLCASSTNLVNEQFFGPGTRLTVL.

This rearrangement joins TRBV3-1 (or the pseudogene TRBV3-2) to TRBJ2-1; 7 bases map to TRBD2. CDR1 and CDR2 (germline): LGHDT, YNNKEL (reference sequence). CDR3 length: 15 residues. The trim removed 1 base at V and 9 bases at J, leaving 9 bases unmatched. The CDR3 nucleotides read TGTGCCAGCAGCCAAGTACGGGGGAGGGCCGGTGAGCAGTTCTTC. Its protein is CASSQVRGRAGEQFF.

The chain is built from TRBV6-1 and TRBJ1-3, with 9 nucleotides matching TRBD1. V was clipped by 3 bases and J by 0 bases; unmatched bases: 3. CDR3 size: 16 residues. Looked up from germline, CDR1 is MNHNS and CDR2 is SASEGT. As DNA, the CDR3 is TGTGCCAGCAGTGAGGGGGACAGGGCCTCTGGAAACACCATATATTTT. Translating gives CASSEGDRASGNTIYF.

J is TRBJ2-3 and V is TRBV19, with 8 nucleotides matching TRBD1. The CDR3 runs 17 residues. With 3 bases clipped from V and 4 bases from J, the junction kept 12 bases outside the gene matches. Germline assignment: CDR1 LNHDA and CDR2 SQIVND (reference sequence). CDR3 DNA sequence: TGTGCCAGTAGTATTCGTCGGACAGGGCGGATTCCAGATACGCAGTATTTT. It codes for CASSIRRTGRIPDTQYF. The complete variable domain, with remaining parts taken from reference TRBV19 and TRBJ2-3, reads DGGITQSPKYLFRKEGQNVTLSCEQNLNHDAMYWYRQDPGQGLRLIYYSQIVNDFQKGDIAEGYSVSREKKESFPLTVTSAQKNPTAFYLCASSIRRTGRIPDTQYFGPGTRLTVL.

The V call is TRBV5-4, the J call TRBJ2-7; possibly TRBD1 for D (6 bases). Germline assignment: CDR1 SGHNT and CDR2 YYREEE (reference sequence). V was cut by 3 bases and J by 4 bases, with 20 bases left in between. This CDR3 region has 16 residues. DNA for the CDR3: TGTGCCAGCAGCTCGCCTGCGACAGGTCGTAGGTACGAGCAGTACTTC. This translates into CASSSPATGRRYEQYF.

J is TRBJ2-3 and V is TRBV19, with D perhaps matching TRBD1 (8 bases). The V end lost 6 bases, the J end lost 1 base, and 17 bases lay between the germline ends. CDR3 length equals 16 residues. The germline V gene encodes CDR1 LNHDA and CDR2 SQIVND (reference sequence). CDR3 bases: TGTGCCAGTAGCCCCGGACAGGGAGGGCGCACAGATACGCAGTATTTT. It codes for CASSPGQGGRTDTQYF.

This clone was detected only once. The CDR3 sequence is CASSSRDRVWEQYF. The DNA of the CDR3 is TGCGCCAGCAGCTCCCGGGACAGGGTATGGGAGCAGTACTTC. J is TRBJ2-7 and V is TRBV10-1; 9 nucleotides agree with TRBD1. The CDR3 consists of 14 residues. The V gene end was trimmed by 6 bases and the J gene end by 7 bases; junction bases not matched to a gene: 10. Germline values: CDR1 WNHNN, CDR2 SYGVQD (reference sequence).

The V call is TRBV5-1, the J call TRBJ2-7; the match to TRBD2 covers 8 bases. V trimming: 2 bases; J trimming: 0 bases; junction bases outside the gene matches: 7. The CDR3 contains 16 residues. The V gene's germline CDR1 is SGHRS and CDR2 YFSETQ. The CDR3 DNA sequence: TGCGCCAGCAGCTTAAAGATAGCGGGGAGCTCCTACGAGCAGTACTTC. As protein: CASSLKIAGSSYEQYF.

This chain joins TRBV7-8 and TRBJ1-2; 7 positions agree with TRBD1. The germline CDR1 and CDR2 sequences are SGHVS and FQNEAQ. The J segment lost 8 bases and the V segment lost 1 base, leaving 7 bases of the junction unmatched. This CDR3 has 14 residues. As DNA, the CDR3 is TGTGCCAGCAGCTTAGTAGCCCAGGGGGAAGGCTACACCTTC. Translated: CASSLVAQGEGYTF.

The chain has TRBV28 and TRBJ1-6; D unclear. The V end was cut by 5 bases, the J end by 7 bases, with 12 bases between. The CDR3 runs to 14 residues. Germline loops: CDR1 MDHEN, CDR2 SYDVKM. DNA of the CDR3: TGTGCCAGCAGTCAACTTATTAAGAATTCACCCCTCCACTTT. Protein: CASSQLIKNSPLHF.

The chain couples TRBV10-2 to TRBJ1-2; D perhaps matches TRBD1 (5 bases). This CDR3 contains 14 residues. Trimming removed 8 bases at V and 6 bases at J, with 19 bases between. Germline V gene data show CDR1 as WSHSY and CDR2 as SAAADI. CDR3 bases: TGCGCCAGCGGGAGCGGGGGATTCGTTAATGGCTACACCTTC. Encoded protein: CASGSGGFVNGYTF.

This CDR3 reads CSAQGTLEQYF. CDR3 bases: TGCAGTGCTCAAGGGACTCTCGAGCAGTACTTC. The gene calls are TRBV20-1 and TRBJ2-7; a weak D match, TRBD2 (6 bases). The CDR3 covers 11 residues. V gave up 5 bases and J gave up 6 bases, with 11 bases separating them. Per the germline V gene, CDR1 is DFQATT and CDR2 is SNEGSKA (reference sequence).

DNA of the CDR3: TGTGCCAGCTCACCCGGGACAGGTTATGTATTGGGCTACACCTTC. Amino acid sequence: CASSPGTGYVLGYTF. This chain joins TRBV18 and TRBJ1-2; 8 nucleotides line up with TRBD1. Germline V gene sequence: CDR1 KGHSH, CDR2 LQKENI. Trimming at V came to 3 bases and at J to 8 bases, leaving 11 bases not matched to a gene. The CDR3 totals 15 residues.

This clone was counted only a few times. The chain joins TRBV19 to TRBJ2-7; possible D gene TRBD1, 5 bases. Germline loops: CDR1 LNHDA, CDR2 SQIVND (reference sequence). The CDR3 loop spans 13 amino acids. The V end lost 3 bases, the J end lost 2 bases, and 8 bases lay between the germline ends. The CDR3 DNA follows: TGTGCCAGTAGTATCTCCAGGGCCTACGAGCAGTACTTC. Encoded protein: CASSISRAYEQYF.

This sequence joins TRBV7-2 and TRBJ2-1; the match to TRBD2 covers 10 bases. V lost 1 base and J lost 7; bases outside the gene matches: 7. CDR1 is SGHTA, CDR2 FQGNSA, per germline. This CDR3 has 16 amino acids. CDR3 amino acids: CASSLELAGVRNEQFF. The CDR3 DNA sequence: TGTGCCAGCAGCTTAGAGCTAGCGGGAGTGCGGAATGAGCAGTTCTTC.